One T cell receptor (beta chain) is described in this entry. In the original workflow: Amplification of reference gene primers was used by the study to estimate nucleated cell counts. The repertoire was sequenced with immunoSEQ multiplex PCR; TCRdb's copy has only in-frame clones and lacks some. V and J calls and clone size are those listed in that table; D and trimming were worked out from the DNA. The data hold hundreds of thousands of clones, with approximately 86% observed a single time. The data originate from a study of blood T cell repertoires in COVID-19. The germline V gene encodes CDR1 MDHEN and CDR2 SYDVKM. Trimming stripped 7 bases from V and 2 bases from J, with 18 bases between. The CDR3 is made up of 16 amino acids.

The TCR originated in a woman aged 45 to 65 with active or convalescent COVID-19. The sample was peripheral blood. The chain employs TRBV28 and TRBJ1-3; D perhaps matches TRBD1 (6 bases). The CDR3, as DNA: TGTGCCAGCATCCCAGGGGCGCGTCTTACTGGAAACACCATATATTTT. It is translated as CASIPGARLTGNTIYF. The full variable domain, its missing parts supplied by reference TRBV28 and TRBJ1-3, is DVKVTQSSRYLVKRTGEKVFLECVQDMDHENMFWYRQDPGLGLRLIYFSYDVKMKEKGDIPEGYSVSREKKERFSLILESASTNQTSMYLCASIPGARLTGNTIYFGEGSWLTVV.